Listed below are T cell receptor beta chains from one sample, sequenced in a study of blood T cell repertoires in COVID-19. Repertoires were generated with immunoSEQ multiplex PCR, while TCRdb's copy carries only in-frame clones and drops some. The sample holds about 120,000 clones; 85% to 90% are singletons and the top ten take 0.75% to 0.9%. What was sequenced was peripheral blood. Source of these receptors: a woman aged 45-60 years with active or convalescent COVID-19. Each CDR3 is given with its conserved first and last residue. A D gene is named only where the DNA matches it firmly. Only part of the rows carry a size: once, few, many, or a class if the clone is expanded.

J	D	size	V	DNA	CDR3
TRBJ2-7	NA	NA	TRBV4-3	TGCGCCAGCAGCCAAGGACTAGGAGACTACGAGCAGTACTTC	CASSQGLGDYEQYF
TRBJ2-1	NA	NA	TRBV9	TGTGCCAGCAGCGTAGGAGAAGGGGTTTACAATGAGCAGTTCTTC	CASSVGEGVYNEQFF
TRBJ1-1	NA	NA	TRBV27	TGTGCCAGCAGTTTATCTAATGCAGGGTTGAACACTGAAGCTTTCTTT	CASSLSNAGLNTEAFF
TRBJ1-4	TRBD1	NA	TRBV4-3	TGCGCCAGCAGCCAATCGCGACAGGGAGGTAATGAAAAACTGTTTTTT	CASSQSRQGGNEKLFF
TRBJ1-2	TRBD1	NA	TRBV6-1	TGTGCCAGCAGTGCCGGGACAGGCCTCTCTTCTACTTATGGCTACACCTTC	CASSAGTGLSSTYGYTF
TRBJ2-7	TRBD1	NA	TRBV27	TGTGCCAGCAGTTTCTCGGGCGCGACCGGGACAGCGTACTTC	CASSFSGATGTAYF
TRBJ1-4	NA	NA	TRBV5-5	TGTGCCAGCAGGCCTAAATTGAACGTTAATGAAAAACTGTTTTTT	CASRPKLNVNEKLFF
TRBJ1-5	NA	NA	TRBV2	TGTGCCAGCCAGGATAGCAATCAGCCCCAGCATTTT	CASQDSNQPQHF
TRBJ1-6	NA	NA	TRBV13	TGTGCCAGCAGCAGCGACCGAGTATATGGTTATAATTCACCCCTCCACTTT	CASSSDRVYGYNSPLHF
TRBJ2-1	TRBD2	NA	TRBV2	TGTGCCAGCACCTTTAGCGGGAATGAGCAGTTCTTC	CASTFSGNEQFF
TRBJ2-1	NA	once	TRBV9	TGTGCCAGCAGCGTAGAGACAGGCAACAATGAGCAGTTCTTC	CASSVETGNNEQFF
TRBJ2-7	NA	NA	TRBV5-5	TGTGCCAGCAGCCCGCTCTTGGTTCGGGCAGGGGTCCACGAGCAGTACTTC	CASSPLLVRAGVHEQYF
TRBJ2-3	NA	few	TRBV11-2	TGTGCCAGCAGCTCTAGCACAGATACGCAGTATTTT	CASSSSTDTQYF
TRBJ1-1	TRBD1	NA	TRBV7-2	TGTGCCAGCAGCGCACAGGGGCTAGGGACTGAAGCTTTCTTT	CASSAQGLGTEAFF
TRBJ1-2	NA	NA	TRBV7-3	TGTGCCAGCAGCCCATACAGGAACTATGGCTACACCTTC	CASSPYRNYGYTF
TRBJ2-7	TRBD1	NA	TRBV28	TGTGCCAGCAATTCACAGGGGCCTGCCTACGAGCAGTACTTC	CASNSQGPAYEQYF
TRBJ2-1	TRBD2	NA	TRBV24-1	TGTGCCACAGAACGGGGGGCCTACAATGAGCAGTTCTTC	CATERGAYNEQFF
TRBJ2-4	TRBD2	NA	TRBV28	TGTGCCAGCAGCCGAGGGTGGACTAGCGGGAGGGCCGTTGCCAAAAACATTCAGTACTTC	CASSRGWTSGRAVAKNIQYF
TRBJ2-2	NA	NA	TRBV30	TGTGCCTGGAGTGGAGAGGTGGCCTACACCGGGGAGCTGTTTTTT	CAWSGEVAYTGELFF
TRBJ2-7	NA	NA	TRBV6-2/TRBV6-3	TGTGCCAGCAGTCCCCGGGTTCGTACCACCGGGGACGAGCAGTACTTC	CASSPRVRTTGDEQYF
TRBJ1-1	NA	NA	TRBV27	TGTGCCAGCAGTTTCCACGGGAACACTGAAGCTTTCTTT	CASSFHGNTEAFF
TRBJ2-1	NA	once	TRBV4-2	TGTGCCAGCAGCCACTTGAGGATCGGGGGTCCCGAGCAGTTCTTC	CASSHLRIGGPEQFF
TRBJ2-4	NA	NA	TRBV11-2	TGTGCCAGCAGCTTAGACCCCCTAAACATTCAGTACTTC	CASSLDPLNIQYF
TRBJ1-6	TRBD1	NA	TRBV27	TGTGCCAGCAGCGGGACAGCACATTCACCCCTCCACTTT	CASSGTAHSPLHF
TRBJ1-3	TRBD1	NA	TRBV7-7	TGTGCTAGCAGCCCCGGGACAGGGGAGACTGACACCATATATTTT	CASSPGTGETDTIYF
TRBJ1-5	TRBD1	NA	TRBV6-5	TGTGCCAGCAGCATAGACAGGGGGCTTTATCAGCCCCAGCATTTT	CASSIDRGLYQPQHF
TRBJ1-1	NA	NA	TRBV10-3	TGTGCCACGGACGACAGAAACACTGAAGCTTTCTTT	CATDDRNTEAFF